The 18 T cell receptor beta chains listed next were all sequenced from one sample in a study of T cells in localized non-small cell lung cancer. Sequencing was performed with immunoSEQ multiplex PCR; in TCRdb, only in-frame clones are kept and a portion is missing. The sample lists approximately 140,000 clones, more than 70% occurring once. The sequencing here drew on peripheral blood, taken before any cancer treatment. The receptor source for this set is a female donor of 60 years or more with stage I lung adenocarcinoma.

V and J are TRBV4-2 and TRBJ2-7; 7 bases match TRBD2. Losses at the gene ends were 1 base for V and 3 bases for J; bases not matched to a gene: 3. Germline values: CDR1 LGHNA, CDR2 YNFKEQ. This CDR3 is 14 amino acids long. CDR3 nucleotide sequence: TGTGCCAGCAGCCAAGGGGGCGGGGGCTACGAGCAGTACTTC. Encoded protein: CASSQGGGGYEQYF.

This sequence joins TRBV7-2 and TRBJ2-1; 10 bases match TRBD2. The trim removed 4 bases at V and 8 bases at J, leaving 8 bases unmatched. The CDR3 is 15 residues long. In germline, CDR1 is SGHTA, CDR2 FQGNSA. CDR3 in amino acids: CASSYSGLAGDEQFF. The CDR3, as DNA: TGTGCCAGCAGCTATAGTGGCCTAGCGGGAGATGAGCAGTTCTTC.

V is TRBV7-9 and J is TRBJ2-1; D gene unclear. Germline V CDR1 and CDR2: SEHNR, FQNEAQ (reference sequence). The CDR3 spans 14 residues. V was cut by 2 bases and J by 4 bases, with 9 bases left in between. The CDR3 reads CASSLSAVYNEQFF. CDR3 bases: TGTGCCAGCAGCTTATCGGCCGTATACAATGAGCAGTTCTTC.

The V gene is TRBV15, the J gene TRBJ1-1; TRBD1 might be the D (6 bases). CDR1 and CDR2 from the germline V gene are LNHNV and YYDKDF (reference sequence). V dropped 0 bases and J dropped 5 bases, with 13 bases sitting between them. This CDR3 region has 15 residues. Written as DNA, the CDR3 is TGTGCCACCAGCAGAGATAACAGGGAGGATACTGAAGCTTTCTTT. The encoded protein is CATSRDNREDTEAFF.

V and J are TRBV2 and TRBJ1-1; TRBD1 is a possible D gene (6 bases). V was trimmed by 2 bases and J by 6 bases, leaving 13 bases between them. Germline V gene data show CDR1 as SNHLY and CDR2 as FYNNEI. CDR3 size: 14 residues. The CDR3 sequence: CASSEQGFTSEAFF. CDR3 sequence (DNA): TGTGCCAGCAGTGAACAGGGGTTTACGTCTGAAGCTTTCTTT.

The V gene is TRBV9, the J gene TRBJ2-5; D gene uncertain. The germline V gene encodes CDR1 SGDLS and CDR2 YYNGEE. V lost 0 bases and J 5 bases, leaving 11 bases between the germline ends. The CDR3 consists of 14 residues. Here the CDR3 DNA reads TGTGCCAGCAGCGTAGCTGGGTCTGGGGAGACCCAGTACTTC. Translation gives CASSVAGSGETQYF.

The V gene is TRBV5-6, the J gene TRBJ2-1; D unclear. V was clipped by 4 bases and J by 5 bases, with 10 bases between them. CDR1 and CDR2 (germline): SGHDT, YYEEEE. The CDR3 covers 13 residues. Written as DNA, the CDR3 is TGTGCCAGCAGCCCCGACCAGAACAATGAGCAGTTCTTC. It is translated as CASSPDQNNEQFF.

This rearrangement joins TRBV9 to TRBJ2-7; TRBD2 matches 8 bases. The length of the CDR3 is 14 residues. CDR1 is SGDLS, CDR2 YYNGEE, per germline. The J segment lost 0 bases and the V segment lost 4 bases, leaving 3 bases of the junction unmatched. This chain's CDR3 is CASSPGRVSYEQYF. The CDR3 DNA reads TGTGCCAGCAGCCCCGGGAGGGTCTCCTACGAGCAGTACTTC.

CDR3 coding DNA: TGTGCCAGCAGGGAAGGGATGATCTATGGCTACACCTTC. This encodes CASREGMIYGYTF. This chain uses TRBV6-5 with TRBJ1-2; D is undetermined. The CDR3 covers 13 residues. V was cut by 6 bases and J by 4 bases, with 12 bases left in between. Germline-derived CDR1 and CDR2 are MNHEY and SVGAGI.

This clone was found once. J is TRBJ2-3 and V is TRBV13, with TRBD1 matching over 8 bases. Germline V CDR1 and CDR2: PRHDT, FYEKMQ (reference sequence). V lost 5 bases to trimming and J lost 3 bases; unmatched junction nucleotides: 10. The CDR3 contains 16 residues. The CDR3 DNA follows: TGTGCCAGCAGCAGACCGGGACAGGAGGAGACAGATACGCAGTATTTT. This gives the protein CASSRPGQEETDTQYF. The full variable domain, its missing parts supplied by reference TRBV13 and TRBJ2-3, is AAGVIQSPRHLIKEKRETATLKCYPIPRHDTVYWYQQGPGQDPQFLISFYEKMQSDKGSIPDRFSAQQFSDYHSELNMSSLELGDSALYFCASSRPGQEETDTQYFGPGTRLTVL.

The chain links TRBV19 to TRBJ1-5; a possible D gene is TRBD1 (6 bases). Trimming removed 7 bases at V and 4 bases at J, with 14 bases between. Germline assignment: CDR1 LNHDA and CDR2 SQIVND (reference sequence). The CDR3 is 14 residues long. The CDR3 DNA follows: TGTGCCAGTACCCGAGGGGGATGGAATCAGCCCCAGCATTTT. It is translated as CASTRGGWNQPQHF.

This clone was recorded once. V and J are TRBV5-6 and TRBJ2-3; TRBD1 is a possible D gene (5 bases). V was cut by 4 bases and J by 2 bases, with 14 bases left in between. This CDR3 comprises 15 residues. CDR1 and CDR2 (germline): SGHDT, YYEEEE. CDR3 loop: CASSPAPGFTDTQYF. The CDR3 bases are TGTGCCAGCAGCCCGGCCCCAGGGTTCACAGATACGCAGTATTTT.

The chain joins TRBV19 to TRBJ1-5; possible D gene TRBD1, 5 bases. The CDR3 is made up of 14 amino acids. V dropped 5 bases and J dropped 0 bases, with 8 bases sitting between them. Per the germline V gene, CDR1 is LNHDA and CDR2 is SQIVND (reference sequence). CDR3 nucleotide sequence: TGTGCCAGTAGTTCGCAGGGTAGCAATCAGCCCCAGCATTTT. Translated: CASSSQGSNQPQHF.

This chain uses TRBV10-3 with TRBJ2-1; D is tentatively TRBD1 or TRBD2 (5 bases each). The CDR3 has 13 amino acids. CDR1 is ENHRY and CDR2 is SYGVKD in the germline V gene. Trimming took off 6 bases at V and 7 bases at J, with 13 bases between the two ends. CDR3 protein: CAIRGPERNEQFF. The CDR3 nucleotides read TGTGCCATCAGGGGACCCGAACGGAATGAGCAGTTCTTC.

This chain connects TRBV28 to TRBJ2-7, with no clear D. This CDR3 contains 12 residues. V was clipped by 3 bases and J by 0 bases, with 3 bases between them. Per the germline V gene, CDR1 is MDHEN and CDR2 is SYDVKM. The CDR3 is CASSFLSYEQYF. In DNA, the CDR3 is TGTGCCAGCAGTTTTCTCTCCTACGAGCAGTACTTC.

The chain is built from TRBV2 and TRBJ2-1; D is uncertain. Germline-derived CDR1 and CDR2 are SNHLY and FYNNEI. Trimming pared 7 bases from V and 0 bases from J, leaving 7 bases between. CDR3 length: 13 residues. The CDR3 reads CASKARSYNEQFF. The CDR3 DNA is TGTGCCAGCAAAGCCCGCTCCTACAATGAGCAGTTCTTC.

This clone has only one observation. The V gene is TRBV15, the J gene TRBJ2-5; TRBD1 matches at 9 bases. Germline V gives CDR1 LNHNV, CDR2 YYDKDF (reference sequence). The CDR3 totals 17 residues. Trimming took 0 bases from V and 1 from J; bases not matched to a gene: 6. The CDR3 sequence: CATSRDRTGALQETQYF. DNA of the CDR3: TGTGCCACCAGCAGAGACCGGACAGGGGCCCTCCAAGAGACCCAGTACTTC.

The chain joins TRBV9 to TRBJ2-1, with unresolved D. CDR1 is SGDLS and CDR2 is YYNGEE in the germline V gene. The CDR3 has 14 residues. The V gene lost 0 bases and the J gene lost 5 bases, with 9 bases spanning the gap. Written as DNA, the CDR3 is TGTGCCAGCAGCGTAGCCACCGGACACAATGAGCAGTTCTTC. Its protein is CASSVATGHNEQFF. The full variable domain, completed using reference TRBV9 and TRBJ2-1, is DSGVTQTPKHLITATGQRVTLRCSPRSGDLSVYWYQQSLDQGLQFLIQYYNGEERAKGNILERFSAQQFPDLHSELNLSSLELGDSALYFCASSVATGHNEQFFGPGTRLTVL.